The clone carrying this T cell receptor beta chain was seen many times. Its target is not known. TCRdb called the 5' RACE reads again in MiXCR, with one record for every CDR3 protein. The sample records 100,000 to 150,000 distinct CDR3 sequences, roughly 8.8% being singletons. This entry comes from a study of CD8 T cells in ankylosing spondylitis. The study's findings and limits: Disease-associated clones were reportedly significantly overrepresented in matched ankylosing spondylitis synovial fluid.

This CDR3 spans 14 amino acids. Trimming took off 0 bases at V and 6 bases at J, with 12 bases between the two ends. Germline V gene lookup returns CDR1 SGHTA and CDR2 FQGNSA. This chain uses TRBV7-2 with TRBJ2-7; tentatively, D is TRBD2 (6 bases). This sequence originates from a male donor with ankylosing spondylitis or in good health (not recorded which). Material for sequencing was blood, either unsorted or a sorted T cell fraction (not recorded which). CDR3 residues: CASSLAKDYLEQYF. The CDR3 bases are TGTGCCAGCAGCTTAGCGAAGGACTATCTCGAGCAGTACTTC.